This T cell receptor beta chain originates from a study of T cell responses to AZD1222 COVID-19 vaccine. General study findings and limits: Clonal diversity may have been underestimated, and the donors were mostly white British, with more females than males.

In the case of this clone: What it recognizes is unknown.

The study pooled second doses at about 4 or about 12 weeks. Sequencing used immunoSEQ multiplex PCR; TCRdb keeps in-frame clones, though not all of them. The sample lists over 130,000 clones, about 92% occurring once. The sequence came from an adult who received the AZD1222 COVID-19 vaccine. Sequenced material: peripheral blood, taken 28 days after the second AZD1222 dose.

The CDR3, as DNA: TGTGCCAGCAGCCCCAGGACTAGCGGGAGGGAAAATGAGCAGTTCTTC. This sequence encodes CASSPRTSGRENEQFF. The chain combines TRBV3-1 (or the pseudogene TRBV3-2) with TRBJ2-1; 15 bases match TRBD2. V shed 4 bases and J 7 bases; nucleotides not matched to a gene: 5. Per germline, CDR1 LGHDT and CDR2 YNNKEL (reference sequence). This CDR3 has 16 residues.